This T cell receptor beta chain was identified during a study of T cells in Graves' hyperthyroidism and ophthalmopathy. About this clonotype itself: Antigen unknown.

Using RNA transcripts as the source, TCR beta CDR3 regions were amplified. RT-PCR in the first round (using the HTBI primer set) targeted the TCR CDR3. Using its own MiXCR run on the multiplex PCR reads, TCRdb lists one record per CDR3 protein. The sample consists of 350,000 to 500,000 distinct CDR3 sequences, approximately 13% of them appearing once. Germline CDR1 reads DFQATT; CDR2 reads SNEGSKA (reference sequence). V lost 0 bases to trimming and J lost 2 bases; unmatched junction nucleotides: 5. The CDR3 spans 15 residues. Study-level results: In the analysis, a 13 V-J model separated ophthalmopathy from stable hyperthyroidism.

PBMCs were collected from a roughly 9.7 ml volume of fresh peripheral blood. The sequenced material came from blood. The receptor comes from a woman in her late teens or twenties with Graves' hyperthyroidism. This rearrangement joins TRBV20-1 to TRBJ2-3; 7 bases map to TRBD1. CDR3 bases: TGCAGTGCTAGAGAACAAGGGGGCCCCACAGATACGCAGTATTTT. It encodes CSAREQGGPTDTQYF.